The clone carrying this T cell receptor beta chain was seen a handful of times. The data were taken from a study of blood T cell repertoires in COVID-19. The overall study: Whether acute or convalescent, the COVID-19 samples came from the United States, Italy and Spain. T cells, B-cell-depleted T cells, or PBMCs provided the cDNA or gDNA that served as material.

V was pared by 7 bases and J by 4 bases, with 7 bases of the junction left unmatched. In germline, CDR1 is MNHEY, CDR2 SVGAGI. The CDR3 spans 14 residues. As handled by the study authors: Counts of nucleated cells, estimated from reference gene primer amplification, were obtained. The assay was immunoSEQ multiplex PCR, and TCRdb's table has in-frame clones only and misses some. V, J and clone size derive from that table, while D and trimming were established from the DNA sequence. The sample yields some 70,000 clones, roughly 91% seen once. This receptor was identified in a man aged 45-65 years with active COVID-19. The V call is TRBV6-5, the J call TRBJ1-1; 9 nucleotides align to TRBD1. The material sequenced was peripheral blood. CDR3 residues: CASTVRTGATEAFF. The CDR3 bases are TGTGCCAGCACCGTGCGGACAGGGGCCACTGAAGCTTTCTTT.